The rows below give T cell receptor beta chains drawn from one sample of a study of T cells in Graves' hyperthyroidism and ophthalmopathy. TCRdb redid the calling of the multiplex PCR reads with MiXCR, one entry per CDR3 protein. Among 480,000 or so distinct CDR3 sequences listed, around 43% were seen once. The sequencing input was peripheral blood or thyroid tissue (not recorded which). All receptors come from an adult woman with Graves' disease, either hyperthyroidism or ophthalmopathy (not recorded which). Both conserved end residues are part of each CDR3. Each record gives: J gene, D gene, clone size, V gene, CDR3 DNA, CDR3 protein. A D gene is named only where the DNA matches it firmly. The listing skips clone size in some rows; elsewhere it reads once, few, many or a size class.

>TRBJ2-7|TRBD1|many|TRBV19
TGTGCCAGTAGTCCCGGGACAGGGAAGGGTCGCGAGCAGTACTTC
CASSPGTGKGREQYF
>TRBJ1-1|-|-|TRBV29-1
TGCAGCTTAGAGGGGCTGGGAGCTACTGAAGCTTTCTTT
CSLEGLGATEAFF
>TRBJ2-7|TRBD1|-|TRBV7-8
TGTGCCAGCAGCTTACAACGGACAGGAATGAAGTACGAGCAGTACTTC
CASSLQRTGMKYEQYF
>TRBJ1-1|-|-|TRBV6-2/TRBV6-3
TGTGCCAGCAGTTATGCTGGGGGAAACACTGAAGCTTTCTTT
CASSYAGGNTEAFF
>TRBJ2-5|TRBD2|-|TRBV20-1
TGCAGTGCTAGAGATGGTCGCGGGAGGGCCCAAGAGACCCAGTACTTC
CSARDGRGRAQETQYF
>TRBJ1-5|-|many|TRBV12-3/TRBV12-4
TGTGCCAGCAGCTCAATGGGGGGGGCTCGGAATCAGCCCCAGCATTTT
CASSSMGGARNQPQHF
>TRBJ1-2|-|few|TRBV28
TGTGCCAGCAGTCCCGCAGTGGCCTATGGCTACACCTTC
CASSPAVAYGYTF
>TRBJ2-7|-|many|TRBV7-9
TGTGCCAGCAGCTTAACCGCGGGGACCTACGAGCAGTACTTC
CASSLTAGTYEQYF
>TRBJ1-5|-|few|TRBV12-3/TRBV12-4
TGTGCCAGCAGTTTAATGACTGGCAATCAGCCCCAGCATTTT
CASSLMTGNQPQHF
>TRBJ1-1|TRBD1|many|TRBV19
TGTGCCAGTAGTAACCCTACGGACAGGCGGAAGGCTTTCTTT
CASSNPTDRRKAFF
>TRBJ1-5|TRBD1|many|TRBV20-1
TGCAGTGCTAGAGACGGGACAGGGGATATTCAGCCCCAGCATTTT
CSARDGTGDIQPQHF
>TRBJ2-2|-|many|TRBV7-8
TGTGCCAGCAGCTTCGTGAACTCCCCCCCCGGGGAGCTGTTTTTT
CASSFVNSPPGELFF
>TRBJ1-1|-|-|TRBV15
TGTGCCACCAGCAGATCCGGACGGGACTCTGAAGCTTTCTTT
CATSRSGRDSEAFF
>TRBJ2-7|-|-|TRBV28
TGTGCCAGCATTGGTTCAGGTCGAAGCGAGCAGTACTTC
CASIGSGRSEQYF
>TRBJ1-1|-|-|TRBV9
TGTGCCAGCAGCGTAGCTCAGGTCTTAGACACTGAAGCTTTCTTT
CASSVAQVLDTEAFF
>TRBJ1-6|-|-|TRBV10-3
TGTGCCATCAGTGAAGAAGTGGGAAATTCACCCCTCCACTTT
CAISEEVGNSPLHF
>TRBJ2-2|-|once|TRBV7-2
TGTGCCAGCAGCTCGGCCATTACAACCGGGGAGCTGTTTTTT
CASSSAITTGELFF
>TRBJ2-1|TRBD2|-|TRBV24-1
TGTGCCACCAGTGAACCGGGGACTAGCGGGAGCCTCAGCAACCGTCGGTTCTTC
CATSEPGTSGSLSNRRFF
>TRBJ2-7|-|few|TRBV20-1
TGCAGTGCTCGAGAGGACGTTTTAGAGGAGCGGACCTTC
CSAREDVLEERTF